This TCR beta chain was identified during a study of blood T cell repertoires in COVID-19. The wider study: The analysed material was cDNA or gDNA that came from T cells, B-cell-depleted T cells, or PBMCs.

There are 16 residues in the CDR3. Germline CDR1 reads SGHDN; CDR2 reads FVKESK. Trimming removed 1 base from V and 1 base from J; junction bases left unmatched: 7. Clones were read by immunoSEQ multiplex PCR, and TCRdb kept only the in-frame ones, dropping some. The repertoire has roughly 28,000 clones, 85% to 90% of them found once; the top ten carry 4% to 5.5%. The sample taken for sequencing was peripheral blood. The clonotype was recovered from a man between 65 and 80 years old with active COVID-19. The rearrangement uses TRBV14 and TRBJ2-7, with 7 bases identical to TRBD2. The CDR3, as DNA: TGTGCCAGCAGCCAAGGGGCTAGCGGACTTTCCTACGAGCAGTACTTC. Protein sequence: CASSQGASGLSYEQYF.